This TCR beta chain was recorded in a study of blood T cells in healthy people across ages. The second PCR ran about 6 to 12 cycles with a sample-barcoded 5' primer and J-beta primers. Each cDNA molecule, via a template-switch adaptor with 12 random nucleotides, was tagged. One entry per CDR3 protein results from TCRdb running MiXCR on the 5' RACE reads. The table shows hundreds of thousands of distinct CDR3 sequences, with under 25% occurring only once. From germline, CDR1 is MNHNY and CDR2 SVGAGI (reference sequence). There are 13 residues in the CDR3. The junction had 10 bases not matched to a gene; V was cut back by 5 bases and J by 12 bases.

The sample comprised blood. The chain is built from TRBV6-6 and TRBJ1-2; 9 positions match TRBD1. The TCR was taken from a man aged 70 or older in good health. In DNA form, the CDR3 reads TGTGCCAGCAGTACCACCGGGACAGGGAATAACACCTTC. This codes for CASSTTGTGNNTF.